The T cell receptor (beta chain) under discussion was sequenced for a study of blood T cell repertoires in COVID-19 (dated by TCRdb to about 2020). About the full investigation: Samples from collaborators originated in the United States, Italy and Spain and spanned both the acute and convalescent phases of COVID-19. The dataset comprised deeply sampled blood TCRbeta repertoires from subjects exposed to, actively infected with, or recovered from COVID-19. HLA class I and class II types, where available, came from metadata supplied by the sample provider rather than from assay-based typing. Sample metadata almost always included a de-identified subject ID, COVID-19 status, age in years and sex. The repertoires were made available in a free public database intended to serve as a resource for research on the immune response to SARS-CoV-2. The samples were drawn from two sources: the first 160 participants of the ongoing ImmuneRACE study, and approximately 1,300 subjects contributed by 6 global collaborators. The prospective study material was composed of cDNA or gDNA derived from T cells, B-cell-depleted T cells, or PBMCs.

Each collaborating institution followed its own protocols to collect whole blood in K2EDTA tubes. For TCRbeta analysis, collaborators shipped samples as frozen whole blood, isolated PBMCs, or DNA extracted from either of those sample types. From the cysteine through the phenylalanine, the CDR3 covers 14 amino acids. Solely the CDR3 DNA is kept, with 42 bases framed from the first base. CDR1 MNHEY and CDR2 SMNVEV were looked up in the germline V gene (reference sequence). V is clipped by 6 bases and J by 7 bases, and the sequence between their germline boundaries is 15 bases long. Overall results and qualifications from the work: Clinical and demographic metadata were provided uncurated, with the amount varying by source and participant.

In the case of this clone: Its antigen specificity is not known. No base quality values were provided; no much bigger clone lies one nucleotide off.

TCRbeta CDR3 regions were amplified from genomic DNA by means of the immunoSEQ Assay, a bias-controlled multiplex PCR. As for how the authors treated the data: Within the assay, amplification of reference gene primers was used to estimate how many nucleated cells each sample contained. To quantify the absolute abundance of each unique TCRbeta CDR3 rearrangement, sequence reads were collapsed and filtered. For each sample, productive Simpson clonality was calculated as the square root of Simpson's diversity index over productive rearrangements. TCRdb took this table from immuneACCESS and kept in-frame rearrangements with V and J called. Such tables lack part of the clones; where checked against another copy, unresolved V genes explain under half of the gap, and the rest is unexplained. V and J calls and clone size come straight from that table; D and trimming were deduced from the DNA. Present in this sample are approximately 350,000 clones, about 86% of which were seen just once. The top ten constitute 2.5% to 3.5% of the sample.

Sequences were obtained from peripheral blood. This receptor was taken from a man aged 25 to 45 with active or convalescent COVID-19. This chain is built from TRBV27 and TRBJ2-2; D gene: possibly TRBD2, on 5 matching bases. The nucleotides read TGTGCCAGCAGCCCCTTTAGCGTTAACGGGGAGCTGTTTTTT. Its protein reads: CASSPFSVNGELFF.